The TCR beta chain under discussion was sequenced for a study of T cell responses to AZD1222 COVID-19 vaccine. To note about this clone: The antigen is undetermined.

Trimming stripped 7 bases from V and 0 bases from J, with 22 bases between. Looked up from germline, CDR1 is SGHDT and CDR2 is YYEEEE. This CDR3 spans 17 amino acids. The repertoire was sequenced with immunoSEQ multiplex PCR; TCRdb's copy has only in-frame clones and lacks some. The sample lists around 78,000 clones, 87% seen once, with about 24% in the top ten. General study points: Regions 160-218 and 743-854 dominated among vaccine-associated CD4 TCRs spanning spike. Only after the peak T cell response were repertoires sampled.

The chain uses TRBV5-6 and TRBJ1-1; D possibly corresponds to TRBD1 (5 bases). The clonotype originates from an adult in good health. Source: peripheral blood, taken on day 0 of AZD1222 vaccination. The CDR3 spells CASSVRARASLNTEAFF. The CDR3 DNA is TGTGCCAGCTCGGTAAGGGCCAGGGCGTCCTTGAACACTGAAGCTTTCTTT.